One sample yielded the 8 T cell receptor beta chains listed below, sequenced in a study of OX40 agonist ivuxolimab in advanced cancers. The protocol was immunoSEQ multiplex PCR, while the TCRdb copy is restricted to in-frame clones and leaves out a portion. The sample records 25,000 to 35,000 clones, approximately 88% being singletons. Specimen: CD4+ or CD8+ T cells sorted from blood, collected in a trial of the OX40 agonist ivuxolimab. These receptor sequences come from an adult with an advanced solid tumor such as melanoma, head and neck, liver or kidney cancer.

This clone was recorded a few times. This sequence joins TRBV2 and TRBJ1-1; D is unresolved. Trimming took off 3 bases at V and 0 bases at J, with 11 bases between the two ends. Germline V gene lookup returns CDR1 SNHLY and CDR2 FYNNEI. The CDR3 extends over 15 amino acids. CDR3 sequence (DNA): TGTGCCAGCAGTGATTGGGAGGTTATGAACACTGAAGCTTTCTTT. It translates to CASSDWEVMNTEAFF.

The V gene is TRBV9, the J gene TRBJ2-7; D possibly corresponds to TRBD1 (6 bases). CDR3 size: 13 residues. Germline values: CDR1 SGDLS, CDR2 YYNGEE. Deletions cut 0 bases from V and 2 bases from J, with 6 bases between. The CDR3: CASSVGDTYEQYF. The DNA for the CDR3 is TGTGCCAGCAGCGTAGGGGACACCTACGAGCAGTACTTC.

The chain is built from TRBV23-1 and TRBJ2-1; D is uncertain. TRBV23-1 is filed as an ORF, its function uncertain. V lost 3 bases, J lost 0 bases, and 9 bases lay in between. CDR3 size: 15 residues. The CDR3 bases are TGCGCCAGCAGTCAGACACTTAGCTCCTACAATGAGCAGTTCTTC. Translation: CASSQTLSSYNEQFF.

The rearrangement links TRBV19 to TRBJ2-7; TRBD2 might be the D (6 bases). This CDR3 has 10 residues. Trimming took 5 bases from V and 9 from J, leaving 8 bases between them. In germline, CDR1 is LNHDA, CDR2 SQIVND (reference sequence). CDR3 in DNA: TGTGCCAGTAGTGAGGGAGGGCAGTACTTC. Translated: CASSEGGQYF.

V and J are TRBV9 and TRBJ2-3, with D perhaps being TRBD1 or TRBD2 (5 bases each). Trimming pared 4 bases from V and 0 bases from J, leaving 12 bases between. The CDR3 length is 15 residues. CDR1 is SGDLS, CDR2 YYNGEE, per germline. CDR3 DNA: TGTGCCAGCAGCAGATGGGGACGGAGCACAGATACGCAGTATTTT. Amino acid sequence: CASSRWGRSTDTQYF.

V is TRBV28 and J is TRBJ2-1; TRBD1 aligns across 7 bases. This CDR3 contains 16 residues. Germline V gene sequence: CDR1 MDHEN, CDR2 SYDVKM. J lost 0 bases, V lost 4 bases, and 6 bases had no gene match. Here the CDR3 DNA reads TGTGCCAGCAGTTCAGGGGGTGGCGGCTCCTACAATGAGCAGTTCTTC. Its translation is CASSSGGGGSYNEQFF. Based on the CDR3 plus reference TRBV28 and TRBJ2-1, the full variable domain is DVKVTQSSRYLVKRTGEKVFLECVQDMDHENMFWYRQDPGLGLRLIYFSYDVKMKEKGDIPEGYSVSREKKERFSLILESASTNQTSMYLCASSSGGGGSYNEQFFGPGTRLTVL.

The chain links TRBV29-1 to TRBJ2-1; TRBD2 aligns across 9 bases. After removal of 3 bases from V and 7 bases from J, the junction contained 16 bases not matched to a gene. Germline CDR1 and CDR2: SQVTM and ANQGSEA. CDR3 size: 17 residues. The CDR3 sequence is CSVDMSSGSEVWNEQFF. The CDR3 bases are TGCAGCGTTGACATGAGTAGCGGGAGCGAGGTTTGGAATGAGCAGTTCTTC.

V gene TRBV5-5 combines with J gene TRBJ2-7; 14 nucleotides match TRBD2. With 4 bases clipped from V and 5 bases from J, the junction kept 8 bases outside the gene matches. Germline V gene lookup returns CDR1 SGHKS and CDR2 YYEKEE (reference sequence). The CDR3 covers 16 residues. The CDR3 DNA follows: TGTGCCAGCAGCCTGGGACTAGCGGGAGTTCAGGACGAGCAGTACTTC. Translation gives CASSLGLAGVQDEQYF.